These 25 T cell receptor beta chains came from one sample sequenced in a study of CD8+CD57+ T cells in acquired aplastic anemia. For CDR3 and TCR beta VDJ profiling, genomic DNA was the template used. TCRdb processed the reads anew with MiXCR; each CDR3 protein has one entry. The table has 100,000 to 150,000 distinct CDR3 sequences, 41% seen once. Specimen: sorted CD4+, CD8+, or CD8+CD57+ T cells (not recorded which) from PBMCs. Receptor source: a human donor in good health, serving as a control.

This clonotype occurred many times. This rearrangement joins TRBV5-1 to TRBJ2-3; the D gene is possibly TRBD2 (5 bases). From germline, CDR1 is SGHRS and CDR2 YFSETQ. The V end lost 1 base, the J end lost 6 bases, and 12 bases lay between the germline ends. The CDR3 has 14 amino acids. Written as DNA, the CDR3 is TGCGCCAGCAGCTTGAACCCGGGATCGGATACGCAGTATTTT. Translation: CASSLNPGSDTQYF.

This clonotype has at least ten counts. CDR3: CASSYQHYTEAFF. For the CDR3, the DNA is TGTGCCAGCAGTTACCAACATTACACTGAAGCTTTCTTT. The rearrangement links TRBV6-5 to TRBJ1-1; D not resolved. CDR3 length: 13 amino acids. V lost 2 bases and J 3 bases, leaving 7 bases between the germline ends. From germline, CDR1 is MNHEY and CDR2 SVGAGI.

This clonotype was seen a few times. CDR3 DNA sequence: TGCGCCAGCAGTTCGCTGACAGGCGGGACTGAAGCTTTCTTT. It yields the protein CASSSLTGGTEAFF. The rearrangement joins TRBV5-1 to TRBJ1-1; tentative D call: TRBD1 (6 bases). The CDR3 is made up of 14 amino acids. Germline values: CDR1 SGHRS, CDR2 YFSETQ. V lost 5 bases to trimming and J lost 5 bases, with 16 bases between them.

A remark on this clonotype: This CDR3 fails to terminate in the conserved phenylalanine or tryptophan, so it likely reflects a read error. CDR3 amino acids: CASSQVQARRVTEAFS. CDR3 bases: TGTGCCAGCAGCCAAGTCCAGGCCCGGCGGGTCACTGAAGCTTTCTCT. The chain employs TRBV14 and TRBJ1-1, with unresolved D. V was pared by 1 base and J by 4 bases, with 16 bases between. The CDR3 extends over 16 amino acids. Germline V CDR1 and CDR2: SGHDN, FVKESK.

In its sample, this clonotype was seen many times. J is TRBJ1-2 and V is TRBV12-3 or TRBV12-4; 8 bases are a match to TRBD1. The CDR3 has 16 residues. With 0 bases clipped from V and 1 base from J, the junction kept 4 bases outside the gene matches. CDR3 bases: TGTGCCAGCAGTTTAGCTCAGGGGGCATATAACTATGGCTACACCTTC. Translating gives CASSLAQGAYNYGYTF.

This chain uses TRBV11-1 with TRBJ1-2; TRBD1 matches at 8 bases. This CDR3 is 13 amino acids long. Germline assignment: CDR1 SGHAT and CDR2 FQDESV (reference sequence). After removal of 2 bases from V and 8 bases from J, the junction contained 4 bases not matched to a gene. The DNA of the CDR3 is TGTGCCAGCAGCTTAAGCAGGGGGCACGGCTACACCTTC. Protein: CASSLSRGHGYTF. The full variable domain, in which reference TRBV11-1 and TRBJ1-2 provide the parts outside the CDR3, is EAEVAQSPRYKITEKSQAVAFWCDPISGHATLYWYRQILGQGPELLVQFQDESVVDDSQLPKDRFSAERLKGVDSTLKIQPAELGDSAMYLCASSLSRGHGYTFGSGTRLTVV.

Ten or more counts support this clonotype. The chain is built from TRBV20-1 and TRBJ2-3, with a tentative D call TRBD2 (5 bases). The germline V gene encodes CDR1 DFQATT and CDR2 SNEGSKA (reference sequence). This CDR3 is 15 amino acids long. Trimming removed 3 bases at V and 5 bases at J, with 18 bases between. The CDR3 region has the DNA TGCAGTGCTAGGGAGGAGCGCCAAGTCAGAGATACGCAGTATTTT. Protein product: CSAREERQVRDTQYF.

This clonotype was seen repeatedly, ten times or more. V and J are TRBV7-2 and TRBJ2-4, with TRBD1 identical over 10 bases. Germline V gives CDR1 SGHTA, CDR2 FQGNSA. CDR3 length: 15 residues. The V segment lost 2 bases and the J segment 10 bases; nucleotides outside the gene matches: 8. The CDR3, as DNA: TGTGCCAGCAGCTTATGGGGGGACAGGGGAAGTATTCAGTACTTC. Residues: CASSLWGDRGSIQYF.

The genes are TRBV4-1 and TRBJ1-2, with TRBD1 as a possible D gene (6 bases). V lost 1 base to trimming and J lost 3 bases, with 15 bases between them. This CDR3 has 16 residues. Germline-derived CDR1 and CDR2 are MGHRA and YSYEKL. The CDR3 is CASSQVRSGVYYGYTF. CDR3 coding DNA: TGCGCCAGCAGCCAAGTAAGGTCAGGGGTTTACTATGGCTACACCTTC.

The table lists this clonotype with many counts. The chain carries TRBV20-1 and TRBJ2-2; no clear D. Trimming took 1 base from V and 10 from J, leaving 10 bases between them. Germline CDR1 and CDR2: DFQATT and SNEGSKA (reference sequence). CDR3 size: 12 residues. CDR3 residues: CSARGERTELFF. DNA for the CDR3: TGCAGTGCTAGAGGGGAAAGGACGGAGCTGTTTTTT.

Many counts were recorded for this clonotype. The rearrangement uses TRBV7-9 and TRBJ2-7, with 7 bases lining up with TRBD2. With V trimmed by 1 base and J by 2 bases, 2 bases remained unmatched. This CDR3 is built from 14 residues. In germline, CDR1 is SEHNR, CDR2 FQNEAQ (reference sequence). CDR3 region: CASSLGGGTYEQYF. In DNA form, the CDR3 reads TGTGCCAGCAGCTTAGGGGGGGGGACCTACGAGCAGTACTTC.

This clonotype was seen at least ten times. The chain uses TRBV12-3 or TRBV12-4 and TRBJ2-2, with D possibly being TRBD1 (5 bases). There are 15 residues in the CDR3. Trimming took off 7 bases at V and 0 bases at J, with 12 bases between the two ends. DNA of the CDR3: TGTGCCAGCACCCCCGGACACCCGAACACCGGGGAGCTGTTTTTT. It translates to CASTPGHPNTGELFF.

This rearrangement joins TRBV7-9 to TRBJ2-3, with D possibly being TRBD2 (5 bases). V lost 1 base and J lost 9, with 8 bases in between. This CDR3 is built from 12 residues. The V gene's germline CDR1 is SEHNR and CDR2 FQNEAQ (reference sequence). CDR3: CASSLGERTQYF. In DNA, the CDR3 is TGTGCCAGCAGCTTAGGGGAGCGCACGCAGTATTTT.

This clonotype has a count of ten or more. The chain has TRBV7-3 and TRBJ2-1; TRBD1 is a possible D gene (6 bases). The germline V and J ends were trimmed by 1 base and 9 bases, with 22 bases remaining between them. This CDR3 has 17 residues. CDR1 and CDR2 (germline): SGHTA, FQGTGA. The CDR3 is CASSLRVGSRGGSEQFF. In nucleotides, the CDR3 is TGTGCCAGCAGCTTAAGGGTAGGCAGCCGAGGGGGTTCTGAGCAGTTCTTC. The full variable domain, rest sourced from reference TRBV7-3 and TRBJ2-1, is GAGVSQTPSNKVTEKGKYVELRCDPISGHTALYWYRQSLGQGPEFLIYFQGTGAADDSGLPNDRFFAVRPEGSVSTLKIQRTERGDSAVYLCASSLRVGSRGGSEQFFGPGTRLTVL.

The J gene is TRBJ1-1, the V gene TRBV2; D ambiguous. The CDR3 contains 14 residues. The V end was cut by 3 bases, the J end by 3 bases, with 11 bases between. CDR1 SNHLY and CDR2 FYNNEI come from the germline V gene. In DNA form, the CDR3 reads TGTGCCAGCAGTGACGGGTATGGCTACACTGAAGCTTTCTTT. It translates to CASSDGYGYTEAFF.

This clonotype was counted ten times or more. The chain has TRBV6-1 and TRBJ2-3; no clear D. Germline CDR1 reads MNHNS; CDR2 reads SASEGT. Trimming cost V 5 bases and J 2 bases, with 8 bases left between them. The CDR3 has 13 residues. The CDR3: CASSPTVTDTQYF. The CDR3 DNA is TGTGCCAGCAGTCCGACTGTCACAGATACGCAGTATTTT.

This chain joins TRBV10-2 and TRBJ1-6; D ambiguous. CDR3 length equals 15 residues. The germline V gene encodes CDR1 WSHSY and CDR2 SAAADI. V was pared by 0 bases and J by 7 bases, with 10 bases between. The CDR3 nucleotides read TGCGCCAGCAGTGAGTCCCCTCAGAGAAATTCACCCCTCCACTTT. Protein: CASSESPQRNSPLHF.

This clonotype showed up just a few times. The chain uses TRBV27 and TRBJ1-4; D is unresolved. CDR1 and CDR2 (germline): MNHEY, SMNVEV (reference sequence). Trimming took 0 bases from V and 5 from J, leaving 7 bases between them. The CDR3 spans 14 residues. The CDR3 is CASSLSGVNEKLFF. As DNA, the CDR3 is TGTGCCAGCAGTTTATCTGGGGTCAATGAAAAACTGTTTTTT. Using reference TRBV27 and TRBJ1-4 for the parts outside the CDR3, the full variable domain is EAQVTQNPRYLITVTGKKLTVTCSQNMNHEYMSWYRQDPGLGLRQIYYSMNVEVTDKGDVPEGYKVSRKEKRNFPLILESPSPNQTSLYFCASSLSGVNEKLFFGSGTQLSVL.

This clonotype occurred many times. This chain uses TRBV20-1 with TRBJ1-1, with TRBD1 matching over 11 bases. After removal of 6 bases from V and 1 base from J, the junction contained 1 base not matched to a gene. Germline V gene sequence: CDR1 DFQATT, CDR2 SNEGSKA (reference sequence). The CDR3 is made up of 13 amino acids. CDR3 DNA sequence: TGCAGTGCCGGACAGGGGGCGAACACTGAAGCTTTCTTT. It yields the protein CSAGQGANTEAFF.

This clonotype was counted many times. The rearrangement joins TRBV5-1 to TRBJ2-3; D remains unclear. Trimming stripped 1 base from V and 3 bases from J, with 12 bases between. The CDR3 length is 15 residues. CDR1 SGHRS and CDR2 YFSETQ come from the germline V gene. CDR3 sequence: CASSLSGPVTDTQYF. Written as DNA, the CDR3 is TGCGCCAGCAGCTTGTCTGGGCCCGTAACAGATACGCAGTATTTT.

This clonotype was counted at least ten times. This chain uses TRBV7-2 with TRBJ1-2, with 9 bases aligning to TRBD1. Per the germline V gene, CDR1 is SGHTA and CDR2 is FQGNSA. J was trimmed by 5 bases and V by 5 bases; bases with no gene match: 9. This CDR3 region has 15 residues. The CDR3 is CASSPRQGERYGYTF. The CDR3 nucleotides read TGTGCCAGCAGCCCGAGACAGGGGGAAAGGTATGGCTACACCTTC.

This clonotype occurred a few times. The chain has TRBV11-2 and TRBJ1-4; D is uncertain. CDR1 is SGHAT, CDR2 FQNNGV, per germline. There are 16 residues in the CDR3. Trimming left V 1 base short and J 0 bases short, with 9 bases between. CDR3 sequence (DNA): TGTGCCAGCAGCTTAGTGGCAATACCAACTAATGAAAAACTGTTTTTT. Translation: CASSLVAIPTNEKLFF.

This clonotype appeared many times. The chain is built from TRBV2 and TRBJ1-1; D is possibly TRBD1 (6 bases). From germline, CDR1 is SNHLY and CDR2 FYNNEI. The CDR3 has 12 residues. The V end was cut by 4 bases, the J end by 7 bases, with 10 bases between. DNA of the CDR3: TGTGCCAGCAGTGGAGACAGGTATGAAGCTTTCTTT. Translating gives CASSGDRYEAFF.

This clonotype was found many times. The CDR3 region is CASRRTGQPTGELFF. As DNA, the CDR3 is TGTGCCAGCAGACGGACAGGGCAACCCACCGGGGAGCTGTTTTTT. The chain uses TRBV6-5 and TRBJ2-2; 8 bases line up with TRBD1. The V gene end was trimmed by 6 bases and the J gene end by 4 bases; junction bases not matched to a gene: 7. Germline V gene lookup returns CDR1 MNHEY and CDR2 SVGAGI. This CDR3 contains 15 residues.

This clonotype has at least ten counts. The rearrangement links TRBV29-1 to TRBJ1-2; the D gene is possibly TRBD1 (5 bases). This CDR3 has 13 residues. V gave up 2 bases and J gave up 2 bases, with 9 bases separating them. The germline CDR1 and CDR2 sequences are SQVTM and ANQGSEA. The CDR3 DNA reads as TGCAGCGTTGAATCTAGGGGCAACTATGGCTACACCTTC. It encodes CSVESRGNYGYTF.